Below, 26 T cell receptor beta chains from the same sample are listed, as sequenced in a study of shared clonotypes between healthy human individuals. Method: immunoSEQ multiplex PCR; TCRdb's copy keeps in-frame clones and lacks some. The sample has some 700,000 clones, 90% seen once. What was sequenced was memory CD8+ T cells from PBMCs. Subset noted: CD45RO+ cells pooled with CCR7-negative TemRA cells. The receptors here all came from a man aged 18 to 35 in good health. Some clones in this sample may be carry-over from other donors' samples.

This chain connects TRBV29-1 to TRBJ2-7, with 8 bases fitting TRBD2. V trimming: 5 bases; J trimming: 5 bases; junction bases outside the gene matches: 11. The CDR3 is 14 amino acids. The germline CDR1 and CDR2 sequences are SQVTM and ANQGSEA. Here the CDR3 reads CSVRVGRAFNEQYF. In DNA, the CDR3 is TGCAGCGTTCGTGTCGGGAGGGCCTTCAACGAGCAGTACTTC.

The chain has TRBV6-5 and TRBJ1-1; a weak D match, TRBD1 (6 bases). Deletions cut 7 bases from V and 2 bases from J, with 11 bases between. The CDR3 totals 13 residues. The germline V gene encodes CDR1 MNHEY and CDR2 SVGAGI. The CDR3 protein is CASTHRENTEAFF. The DNA for the CDR3 is TGTGCCAGCACTCACAGGGAAAACACTGAAGCTTTCTTT.

This chain connects TRBV15 to TRBJ2-1, with TRBD2 identical over 9 bases. This CDR3 comprises 15 residues. After removal of 5 bases from V and 7 bases from J, the junction contained 9 bases not matched to a gene. Germline V gives CDR1 LNHNV, CDR2 YYDKDF (reference sequence). CDR3 amino acids: CATSPRLAAHNEQFF. CDR3 DNA sequence: TGTGCCACCAGCCCGCGACTAGCGGCCCATAATGAGCAGTTCTTC.

The rearrangement joins TRBV11-2 to TRBJ2-7; D unclear. V shed 2 bases and J shed 3 bases, with 8 bases lying between them. This CDR3 has 13 residues. CDR1 SGHAT and CDR2 FQNNGV come from the germline V gene. CDR3 DNA sequence: TGTGCCAGCAGCTTATGGCGGCTCTACGAGCAGTACTTC. Residues: CASSLWRLYEQYF.

This chain joins TRBV7-2 and TRBJ2-7, with 7 positions matching TRBD1. CDR1 and CDR2 from the germline V gene are SGHTA and FQGNSA. Trimming removed 5 bases from V and 1 base from J; junction bases left unmatched: 11. The CDR3 runs 16 residues. DNA for the CDR3: TGTGCCAGCAGCCCCGCGACAGGGAGTAAGTCCTACGAGCAGTACTTC. As protein: CASSPATGSKSYEQYF. Full variable domain (remainder filled in from reference TRBV7-2 and TRBJ2-7): GAGVSQSPSNKVTEKGKDVELRCDPISGHTALYWYRQSLGQGLEFLIYFQGNSAPDKSGLPSDRFSAERTGGSVSTLTIQRTQQEDSAVYLCASSPATGSKSYEQYFGPGTRLTVT.

The gene calls are TRBV13 and TRBJ1-1; D ambiguous. The germline gives CDR1 PRHDT, CDR2 FYEKMQ (reference sequence). The CDR3 sequence is 15 residues long. V was shortened by 5 bases and J by 2 bases, with 15 bases between the two germline ends. This CDR3 is CASSTTGYRNTEAFF. CDR3 DNA: TGTGCCAGCAGCACAACGGGTTATAGAAACACTGAAGCTTTCTTT. Looking up the rest from reference TRBV13 and TRBJ1-1 gives the full variable domain: AAGVIQSPRHLIKEKRETATLKCYPIPRHDTVYWYQQGPGQDPQFLISFYEKMQSDKGSIPDRFSAQQFSDYHSELNMSSLELGDSALYFCASSTTGYRNTEAFFGQGTRLTVV.

This chain joins TRBV28 and TRBJ1-4, with 9 bases lining up with TRBD1. The germline V gene has CDR1 MDHEN and CDR2 SYDVKM. Trimming took 6 bases from V and 8 from J; bases not matched to a gene: 10. The CDR3 contains 15 residues. The CDR3 bases are TGTGCCAGCAGATTTAAGACAGGGGGGAGAGAAAAACTGTTTTTT. It encodes CASRFKTGGREKLFF.

The rearrangement uses TRBV4-3 and TRBJ2-4, with a tentative D call TRBD2 (5 bases). Trimming took 3 bases from V and 0 from J, leaving 12 bases between them. The CDR3 sequence is 16 residues long. Germline loops: CDR1 LGHNA, CDR2 YSLEER. This chain's CDR3 is CASSHMIGVAKNIQYF. CDR3 sequence (DNA): TGCGCCAGCAGCCATATGATCGGGGTAGCCAAAAACATTCAGTACTTC.

This clone was detected only once. The V and J genes are TRBV4-1 and TRBJ2-7, with no clear D. The CDR3 length is 12 residues. The germline CDR1 and CDR2 sequences are MGHRA and YSYEKL. V lost 4 bases to trimming and J lost 6 bases, with 10 bases between them. CDR3 sequence (DNA): TGCGCCAGCAGCCTAGAAATCCCCGAGCAGTACTTC. Translation: CASSLEIPEQYF.

The chain uses TRBV4-1 and TRBJ2-2; D is ambiguous. The CDR3 covers 16 residues. Germline V gene sequence: CDR1 MGHRA, CDR2 YSYEKL. V shed 7 bases and J shed 8 bases, with 23 bases lying between them. CDR3 nucleotide sequence: TGCGCCAGCACCCCTGGCGTTGGTCTCTTGCAAGGGGAGCTGTTTTTT. Translation gives CASTPGVGLLQGELFF.

The chain links TRBV13 to TRBJ1-1, with TRBD1 as a possible D gene (6 bases). Trimming pared 2 bases from V and 7 bases from J, leaving 14 bases between. CDR1 is PRHDT, CDR2 FYEKMQ, per germline (reference sequence). The CDR3 is 14 residues long. The CDR3: CASSLRGGLGEAFF. CDR3 nucleotide sequence: TGTGCCAGCAGCTTACGAGGGGGGTTAGGTGAAGCTTTCTTT.

The chain is built from TRBV6-5 and TRBJ2-7; D is undetermined. Trimming took 6 bases from V and 0 from J, leaving 9 bases between them. Looked up from germline, CDR1 is MNHEY and CDR2 is SVGAGI. The CDR3 consists of 13 residues. CDR3 in DNA: TGTGCCAGCAGCCCAAGGATCTCCTACGAGCAGTACTTC. This encodes CASSPRISYEQYF.

This clone was detected only once. The rearrangement links TRBV4-2 to TRBJ2-1; no clear D gene. Trimming took 0 bases from V and 6 from J, leaving 6 bases between them. CDR3 size: 13 residues. Per germline, CDR1 LGHNA and CDR2 YNFKEQ. The CDR3 here is CASSQERRNEQFF. In DNA form, the CDR3 reads TGTGCCAGCAGCCAAGAAAGACGCAATGAGCAGTTCTTC.

The chain couples TRBV18 to TRBJ2-7; D might be TRBD1 (7 bases). The CDR3 runs 16 residues. The V end lost 3 bases, the J end lost 6 bases, and 21 bases lay between the germline ends. From germline, CDR1 is KGHSH and CDR2 LQKENI. The CDR3 coding sequence is TGTGCCAGCTCACCGACAGGGAGGCCCATGGCGGGCGAGCAGTACTTC. Amino acid sequence: CASSPTGRPMAGEQYF.

The chain employs TRBV30 and TRBJ1-2, with D perhaps TRBD1 (6 bases). The length of the CDR3 is 14 residues. Germline V gene lookup returns CDR1 GTSNPN and CDR2 SVGIG (reference sequence). Trimming left V 0 bases short and J 4 bases short, with 12 bases between. The CDR3 loop reads CAWSVNPRGYGYTF. The CDR3 DNA sequence: TGTGCCTGGAGTGTAAACCCCAGGGGCTATGGCTACACCTTC.

The rearrangement uses TRBV6-5 and TRBJ1-1; D is undetermined. V lost 4 bases, J lost 2 bases, and 14 bases lay in between. CDR3 length: 15 residues. Germline loops: CDR1 MNHEY, CDR2 SVGAGI. The CDR3: CASSSYRYSNTEAFF. DNA for the CDR3: TGTGCCAGCAGTTCCTACCGGTACAGCAACACTGAAGCTTTCTTT.

The chain has TRBV19 and TRBJ2-7; D might be TRBD1 or TRBD2, each matching 7 bases. The CDR3 is 13 amino acids. Trimming removed 8 bases at V and 6 bases at J, with 17 bases between. CDR1 LNHDA and CDR2 SQIVND come from the germline V gene (reference sequence). The CDR3 is CASGGGQSSEQYF. The CDR3 region has the DNA TGTGCCAGTGGGGGGGGACAGTCGTCCGAGCAGTACTTC.

The chain couples TRBV7-8 to TRBJ2-3; D possibly uses TRBD1 or TRBD2 (5 bases each). This CDR3 has 13 residues. The V and J ends lost 7 bases and 5 bases respectively, with 13 bases between them. CDR1 and CDR2 from the germline V gene are SGHVS and FQNEAQ. DNA for the CDR3: TGTGCCAGCAACGACGGGACGGTAGATACGCAGTATTTT. This sequence encodes CASNDGTVDTQYF.

The V gene is TRBV11-2, the J gene TRBJ2-1; tentatively, D is TRBD1 or TRBD2 (6 bases each). Trimming left V 5 bases short and J 4 bases short, with 12 bases between. Germline V gene lookup returns CDR1 SGHAT and CDR2 FQNNGV. The CDR3 sequence is 14 residues long. CDR3 in DNA: TGTGCCAGCAGCCCTAGGGGGGTGTACAATGAGCAGTTCTTC. This translates into CASSPRGVYNEQFF.

The chain uses TRBV6-1 and TRBJ2-7; 7 nucleotides align to TRBD1. CDR3 length: 16 amino acids. The V and J ends lost 3 bases and 4 bases, in that order; junction bases with no gene match: 12. Germline V CDR1 and CDR2: MNHNS, SASEGT. The CDR3 DNA follows: TGTGCCAGCAGTGACCCGACAGGGCCGAGTTCGTACGAGCAGTACTTC. Encoded protein: CASSDPTGPSSYEQYF.

The gene calls are TRBV6-6 and TRBJ2-2; TRBD2 is a possible D gene (6 bases). Trimming left V 6 bases short and J 4 bases short, with 9 bases between. Germline V gene data show CDR1 as MNHNY and CDR2 as SVGAGI (reference sequence). The CDR3 runs 13 residues. The CDR3 is CASRQTSTGELFF. In DNA form, the CDR3 reads TGTGCCAGCAGACAGACTAGCACCGGGGAGCTGTTTTTT.

Remarks on this clone: The sample has other DNA sequences that encode this CDR3 too. This rearrangement joins TRBV5-6 to TRBJ2-3, with D perhaps matching TRBD2 (6 bases). The CDR3 has 15 amino acids. Germline CDR1 and CDR2: SGHDT and YYEEEE. Trimming pared 0 bases from V and 1 base from J, leaving 9 bases between. The CDR3 loop reads CASSLGGGGTDTQYF. DNA for the CDR3: TGTGCCAGCAGCTTGGGGGGAGGAGGCACAGATACGCAGTATTTT.

This sequence joins TRBV9 and TRBJ1-2; TRBD1 is a possible D gene (6 bases). CDR3 length equals 16 residues. Germline loops: CDR1 SGDLS, CDR2 YYNGEE. V was cut by 4 bases and J by 3 bases, with 19 bases left in between. This CDR3 reads CASSPRWADSDYGYTF. DNA of the CDR3: TGTGCCAGCAGCCCCCGGTGGGCGGACAGTGACTATGGCTACACCTTC.

This clone was picked up one time. This chain's CDR3 is CSVLFVPPIQETQYF. Here the CDR3 DNA reads TGCAGCGTCCTATTCGTACCTCCTATCCAAGAGACCCAGTACTTC. The rearrangement joins TRBV29-1 to TRBJ2-5; no clear D. CDR1 and CDR2 (germline): SQVTM, ANQGSEA. Trimming stripped 6 bases from V and 1 base from J, with 18 bases between. CDR3 length: 15 residues. Full variable domain (outside the CDR3, taken from reference TRBV29-1 and TRBJ2-5): SAVISQKPSRDICQRGTSLTIQCQVDSQVTMMFWYRQQPGQSLTLIATANQGSEATYESGFVIDKFPISRPNLTFSTLTVSNMSPEDSSIYLCSVLFVPPIQETQYFGPGTRLLVL.

This clone showed up just once. A far larger clone is off by one base, so a read error is likely. Other DNA sequences within the sample encode an identical CDR3. The CDR3 region is CATSRDGSGANVLTF. The CDR3 coding sequence is TGTGCCACCAGCAGGGACGGCTCTGGGGCCAACGTCCTGACTTTC. The chain combines TRBV15 with TRBJ2-6; no reliable D call. The CDR3 extends over 15 amino acids. Germline V gene data show CDR1 as LNHNV and CDR2 as YYDKDF (reference sequence). Trimming left V 3 bases short and J 0 bases short, with 6 bases between.

The chain recombines TRBV10-3 with TRBJ2-7, with 10 bases that match TRBD2. Trimming cost V 2 bases and J 4 bases; bases outside gene matches: 5. The CDR3 has 15 residues. CDR1 ENHRY and CDR2 SYGVKD come from the germline V gene. The CDR3 DNA is TGTGCCATCAGTGAGGCGACTAGCGGGCTGTACGAGCAGTACTTC. It specifies CAISEATSGLYEQYF.